Shown below are 30 T cell receptor beta chains from a single sample sequenced in a study of T-cell reconstitution after alpha-beta-depleted transplantation in children. Library preparation (for TCRbeta) was performed with unique molecular identifiers. MiXCR, applied by TCRdb to the PCR reads, yields one record per CDR3 protein. The table records around 490,000 distinct CDR3 sequences, 9.5% to 12% of them present only once. Sequenced material: PBMCs, mostly from graft donor cells, taken 180 days after TCRalphabeta/CD19-depleted stem cell transplant. These TCRs come from a female patient aged 2-10 years who had a stem cell transplant for aplastic anemia, so the T cells may come from the graft donor.

The chain recombines TRBV4-2 with TRBJ2-7, with D perhaps TRBD2 (5 bases). Looked up from germline, CDR1 is LGHNA and CDR2 is YNFKEQ. Deletions cut 0 bases from V and 0 bases from J, with 12 bases between. There are 16 residues in the CDR3. CDR3 nucleotides: TGTGCCAGCAGCCAAGAAAGCAGCGGTAACTCCTACGAGCAGTACTTC. Amino acids: CASSQESSGNSYEQYF.

This clonotype was observed a few times. The chain recombines TRBV24-1 with TRBJ2-2; no firm D call. Trimming took 4 bases from V and 10 from J, leaving 12 bases between them. Germline assignment: CDR1 KGHDR and CDR2 SFDVKD. The CDR3 consists of 13 residues. CDR3 sequence (DNA): TGTGCCACCAGTGACTTATACCGGGCGGAGCTGTTTTTT. This encodes CATSDLYRAELFF.

There are a few counts of this clonotype. The chain combines TRBV20-1 with TRBJ1-5; tentatively, D is TRBD1 (6 bases). The germline gives CDR1 DFQATT, CDR2 SNEGSKA (reference sequence). The CDR3 is made up of 15 amino acids. The germline V and J ends were trimmed by 0 bases and 2 bases, with 11 bases remaining between them. The CDR3 sequence: CSAREGAGGNQPQHF. The CDR3 DNA follows: TGCAGTGCTAGAGAGGGGGCGGGCGGCAATCAGCCCCAGCATTTT.

Many counts were recorded for this clonotype. The chain couples TRBV15 to TRBJ1-1; the match to TRBD1 covers 9 bases. Germline loops: CDR1 LNHNV, CDR2 YYDKDF (reference sequence). This CDR3 comprises 13 residues. V lost 8 bases to trimming and J lost 5 bases; unmatched junction nucleotides: 6. The CDR3 DNA reads TGTGCCACCGAGGGGGACAGGGAGACTGAAGCTTTCTTT. It is translated as CATEGDRETEAFF. Full variable domain (remainder filled in from reference TRBV15 and TRBJ1-1): DAMVIQNPRYQVTQFGKPVTLSCSQTLNHNVMYWYQQKSSQAPKLLFHYYDKDFNNEADTPDNFQSRRPNTSFCFLDIRSPGLGDTAMYLCATEGDRETEAFFGQGTRLTVV.

This clonotype has more than one count but fewer than ten. V and J are TRBV20-1 and TRBJ1-2; D is unclear. From germline, CDR1 is DFQATT and CDR2 SNEGSKA (reference sequence). The CDR3 length is 15 residues. V was clipped by 0 bases and J by 2 bases, with 13 bases between them. The CDR3 DNA follows: TGCAGTGCTAGAGATCCTAGCCTGAAGAACTATGGCTACACCTTC. It specifies CSARDPSLKNYGYTF.

J is TRBJ2-5 and V is TRBV3-1; D is ambiguous. Trimming removed 4 bases at V and 1 base at J, with 10 bases between. The length of the CDR3 is 14 residues. Looked up from germline, CDR1 is LGHDT and CDR2 is YNNKEL (reference sequence). CDR3 sequence (DNA): TGTGCCAGCAGCCTTCCAGTCTTCCAAGAGACCCAGTACTTC. It specifies CASSLPVFQETQYF.

V gene TRBV5-1 combines with J gene TRBJ2-2; D possibly matches TRBD1 or TRBD2 (5 bases each). The CDR3 consists of 14 residues. Germline assignment: CDR1 SGHRS and CDR2 YFSETQ. Trimming removed 4 bases at V and 7 bases at J, with 14 bases between. The CDR3 DNA follows: TGCGCCAGCAGCGGTACGGGGCCAGGCGGGGAGCTGTTTTTT. Protein sequence: CASSGTGPGGELFF.

A few counts support this clonotype. V is TRBV14 and J is TRBJ2-2, with 7 bases lining up with TRBD2. CDR3 length: 16 residues. Germline CDR1 SGHDN, CDR2 FVKESK. The V and J ends lost 4 bases and 5 bases, in that order; junction bases with no gene match: 10. CDR3 loop: CASSPRRLALTGELFF. CDR3 coding DNA: TGTGCCAGCAGCCCTAGAAGACTAGCCTTAACCGGGGAGCTGTTTTTT.

This chain uses TRBV28 with TRBJ2-3, with TRBD1 matching over 7 bases. The germline gives CDR1 MDHEN, CDR2 SYDVKM. CDR3 length: 16 amino acids. V dropped 5 bases and J dropped 0; count of bases not matched to a gene: 8. CDR3 region: CASSRPGTASTDTQYF. The CDR3 bases are TGTGCCAGCAGTCGCCCCGGGACAGCTAGCACAGATACGCAGTATTTT.

This clonotype was picked up a small number of times. The chain couples TRBV9 to TRBJ2-5; 8 bases align to TRBD2. Looked up from germline, CDR1 is SGDLS and CDR2 is YYNGEE. The V and J ends lost 4 bases and 4 bases, in that order; junction bases with no gene match: 6. There are 14 residues in the CDR3. The CDR3 protein is CASSRAGVGETQYF. The CDR3 DNA sequence: TGTGCCAGCAGCAGAGCGGGGGTTGGAGAGACCCAGTACTTC.

The V call is TRBV7-9, the J call TRBJ1-2; maybe TRBD1 (5 bases). The CDR3 spans 14 residues. Per the germline V gene, CDR1 is SEHNR and CDR2 is FQNEAQ (reference sequence). V was cut by 4 bases and J by 8 bases, with 17 bases left in between. The CDR3 DNA is TGTGCCAGCAGCTCAACGTCCGTGGGGCCCGGCTACACCTTC. Translation gives CASSSTSVGPGYTF.

This chain uses TRBV9 with TRBJ2-2, with 10 bases aligning to TRBD1. The V gene's germline CDR1 is SGDLS and CDR2 YYNGEE. This CDR3 region has 17 residues. Losses at the gene ends were 4 bases for V and 4 bases for J; bases not matched to a gene: 10. In nucleotides, the CDR3 is TGTGCCAGCAGCACCATCGTGGGGACAGGGGCCACCGGGGAGCTGTTTTTT. Translation gives CASSTIVGTGATGELFF.

The chain uses TRBV7-2 and TRBJ2-3; TRBD2 agrees at 7 bases. CDR3 length equals 17 residues. V lost 4 bases and J lost 3; bases outside the gene matches: 13. Germline CDR1 SGHTA, CDR2 FQGNSA. The CDR3 nucleotides read TGTGCCAGCAGCTGGCCCCCCCATGGCGGGAGAACAGATACGCAGTATTTT. Protein: CASSWPPHGGRTDTQYF.

Here the CDR3 DNA reads TGCAGTGCTCAGAAACCGGGCCCTTTAGGGACTGAAGCTTTCTTT. It yields the protein CSAQKPGPLGTEAFF. This chain uses TRBV20-1 with TRBJ1-1; D is uncertain. The CDR3 runs 15 residues. The V gene's germline CDR1 is DFQATT and CDR2 SNEGSKA (reference sequence). The germline V and J ends were trimmed by 5 bases and 5 bases, with 21 bases remaining between them.

The chain employs TRBV18 and TRBJ2-1; TRBD2 might be the D (5 bases). Trimming shortened V by 3 bases and J by 5 bases, and 14 bases separated the two germline ends. The germline V gene encodes CDR1 KGHSH and CDR2 LQKENI. The CDR3 contains 15 residues. For the CDR3, the DNA is TGTGCCAGCTCACCCAAAAATCTACTAGACAATGAGCAGTTCTTC. Amino acids: CASSPKNLLDNEQFF.

This clonotype showed up just a few times. The chain combines TRBV29-1 with TRBJ1-1; TRBD1 aligns across 7 bases. The ends lost 1 base at V and 1 base at J; junction bases unmatched: 9. The CDR3 sequence is 16 residues long. Germline lookup yields CDR1 SQVTM and CDR2 ANQGSEA. The CDR3 bases are TGCAGCGTTGAAGGTGGCCCCGACAGGGAGAACACTGAAGCTTTCTTT. Amino acids: CSVEGGPDRENTEAFF.

This clonotype was seen repeatedly, ten times or more. The J gene is TRBJ1-2, the V gene TRBV10-3; D perhaps matches TRBD1 (6 bases). V was cut by 3 bases and J by 0 bases, with 8 bases left in between. Germline values: CDR1 ENHRY, CDR2 SYGVKD. The CDR3 sequence is 14 residues long. The CDR3 loop reads CAISEGGANYGYTF. The DNA for the CDR3 is TGTGCCATCAGTGAAGGGGGAGCTAACTATGGCTACACCTTC.

The J gene is TRBJ2-2, the V gene TRBV14; 9 bases match TRBD1. There are 16 residues in the CDR3. V dropped 1 base and J dropped 9; count of bases not matched to a gene: 9. Germline assignment: CDR1 SGHDN and CDR2 FVKESK. The CDR3 DNA reads as TGTGCCAGCAGCCAAGGCGGGACAGGGTTGCGCCGGGAGCTGTTTTTT. It specifies CASSQGGTGLRRELFF.

This clonotype turned up a few times. The V gene is TRBV20-1, the J gene TRBJ2-3; the D call may be TRBD1 or TRBD2 (5 bases each). The CDR3 has 14 residues. Germline CDR1 is DFQATT and CDR2 is SNEGSKA (reference sequence). Between the trimmed V and J ends, which lost 0 bases and 8 bases, there was a span of 15 bases. The CDR3 DNA reads as TGCAGTGCTAGAGAAGTACTGGGGGTGGGTACGCAGTATTTT. Amino acids: CSAREVLGVGTQYF.

Only a few counts were recorded for this clonotype. V and J are TRBV3-1 and TRBJ2-3; the D is unclear. Germline V gene data show CDR1 as LGHDT and CDR2 as YNNKEL (reference sequence). This CDR3 has 15 residues. Trimming removed 3 bases at V and 3 bases at J, with 13 bases between. CDR3 protein: CASSQTGHPTDTQYF. The CDR3 DNA is TGTGCCAGCAGCCAGACCGGCCATCCAACAGATACGCAGTATTTT.

The chain links TRBV20-1 to TRBJ2-1; 8 nucleotides line up with TRBD2. Per germline, CDR1 DFQATT and CDR2 SNEGSKA (reference sequence). V shed 3 bases and J 3 bases; nucleotides not matched to a gene: 16. This CDR3 is 18 amino acids long. The CDR3 loop reads CSARAPDGAGVDYNEQFF. CDR3 nucleotide sequence: TGCAGTGCTAGGGCCCCCGATGGAGCGGGAGTTGACTACAATGAGCAGTTCTTC.

The sample holds many counts of this clonotype. This chain joins TRBV10-3 and TRBJ2-1; 11 bases align to TRBD2. With 6 bases clipped from V and 7 bases from J, the junction kept 8 bases outside the gene matches. CDR1 and CDR2 from the germline V gene are ENHRY and SYGVKD. This CDR3 is built from 15 residues. For the CDR3, the DNA is TGTGCCATCAGCCGACTAGCGGGACTTCAAAATGAGCAGTTCTTC. Encoded protein: CAISRLAGLQNEQFF.

There are a few counts of this clonotype. The gene calls are TRBV12-3 or TRBV12-4 and TRBJ1-2; a possible D gene is TRBD1 (5 bases). V shed 6 bases and J shed 1 base, with 6 bases lying between them. CDR3 length: 12 amino acids. The CDR3 protein is CASRGDNYGYTF. CDR3 nucleotides: TGTGCCAGCAGGGGGGATAACTATGGCTACACCTTC.

The chain recombines TRBV3-1 with TRBJ2-5; D might be TRBD1 (8 bases). Deletions cut 6 bases from V and 5 bases from J, with 34 bases between. Germline V lookup: CDR1 LGHDT, CDR2 YNNKEL (reference sequence). The CDR3 is 20 residues long. CDR3 DNA: TGTGCCAGCAGTCGGGTTCCGTGGGACAGGTTGTGGGAGGGCCTCGAGACCCAGTACTTC. It specifies CASSRVPWDRLWEGLETQYF.

The V and J genes are TRBV5-5 and TRBJ2-6, with D unresolved. CDR3 length: 16 amino acids. The germline V gene has CDR1 SGHKS and CDR2 YYEKEE (reference sequence). The V end lost 0 bases, the J end lost 0 bases, and 7 bases lay between the germline ends. The CDR3 DNA is TGTGCCAGCAGCTTGGATTGGAGCTCTGGGGCCAACGTCCTGACTTTC. Translated: CASSLDWSSGANVLTF.

On this clonotype itself: Since a much larger clone is just one base distant, this may be a read error. This sequence joins TRBV7-2 and TRBJ1-6; D remains ambiguous. This CDR3 is built from 15 residues. Per the germline V gene, CDR1 is SGHTA and CDR2 is FQGNSA. This CDR3 is CASSQITTFGSPLNF. The CDR3 nucleotides read TGTGCCAGCAGCCAAATAACCACGTTTGGCTCACCCCTCAACTTT.

The chain uses TRBV20-1 and TRBJ1-5, with 10 bases fitting TRBD1. CDR1 DFQATT and CDR2 SNEGSKA come from the germline V gene (reference sequence). The CDR3 has 16 residues. The trim removed 7 bases at V and 3 bases at J, leaving 12 bases unmatched. The DNA for the CDR3 is TGCAGTGACAATACCCGGGACAGGGGATTCAATCAGCCCCAGCATTTT. It yields the protein CSDNTRDRGFNQPQHF.

The chain uses TRBV25-1 and TRBJ2-2, with D tentatively TRBD1 (5 bases). V was trimmed by 3 bases and J by 0 bases, leaving 8 bases between them. From germline, CDR1 is MGHDK and CDR2 SYGVNS. The CDR3 has 15 amino acids. The CDR3: CASSDLTANTGELFF. CDR3 nucleotides: TGTGCCAGCAGTGACTTGACAGCGAACACCGGGGAGCTGTTTTTT.

This clonotype has only a few counts. V usage is TRBV7-9 and J usage is TRBJ2-1, with D tentatively TRBD1 or TRBD2 (5 bases each). V was clipped by 5 bases and J by 7 bases, with 18 bases between them. The V gene's germline CDR1 is SEHNR and CDR2 FQNEAQ (reference sequence). This CDR3 has 15 amino acids. CDR3 loop: CASSPGGTYLNEQFF. The CDR3 nucleotides read TGTGCCAGCAGCCCTGGGGGTACCTACCTAAATGAGCAGTTCTTC.

The chain recombines TRBV19 with TRBJ2-3; weak D call: TRBD2 (6 bases). Looked up from germline, CDR1 is LNHDA and CDR2 is SQIVND (reference sequence). Trimming removed 5 bases at V and 0 bases at J, with 12 bases between. The CDR3 runs to 15 residues. The CDR3 reads CASSVADPSTDTQYF. CDR3 nucleotide sequence: TGTGCCAGTAGTGTAGCGGATCCAAGCACAGATACGCAGTATTTT.